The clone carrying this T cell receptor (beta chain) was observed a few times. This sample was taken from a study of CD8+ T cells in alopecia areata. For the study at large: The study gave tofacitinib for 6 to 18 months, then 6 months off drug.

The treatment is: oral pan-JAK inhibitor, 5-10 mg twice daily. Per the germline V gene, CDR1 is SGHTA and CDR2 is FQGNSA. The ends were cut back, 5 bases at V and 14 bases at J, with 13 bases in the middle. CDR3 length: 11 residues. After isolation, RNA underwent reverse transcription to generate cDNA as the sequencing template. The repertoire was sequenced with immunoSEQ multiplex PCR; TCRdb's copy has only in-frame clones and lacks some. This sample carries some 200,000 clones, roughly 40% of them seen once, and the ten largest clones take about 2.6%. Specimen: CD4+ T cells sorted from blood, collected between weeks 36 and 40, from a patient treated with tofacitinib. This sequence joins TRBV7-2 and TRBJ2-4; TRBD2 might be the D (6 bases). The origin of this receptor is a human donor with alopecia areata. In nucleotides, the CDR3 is TGTGCCAGCAGCAGCGGGCCAGAAAAGTACTTC. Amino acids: CASSSGPEKYF.